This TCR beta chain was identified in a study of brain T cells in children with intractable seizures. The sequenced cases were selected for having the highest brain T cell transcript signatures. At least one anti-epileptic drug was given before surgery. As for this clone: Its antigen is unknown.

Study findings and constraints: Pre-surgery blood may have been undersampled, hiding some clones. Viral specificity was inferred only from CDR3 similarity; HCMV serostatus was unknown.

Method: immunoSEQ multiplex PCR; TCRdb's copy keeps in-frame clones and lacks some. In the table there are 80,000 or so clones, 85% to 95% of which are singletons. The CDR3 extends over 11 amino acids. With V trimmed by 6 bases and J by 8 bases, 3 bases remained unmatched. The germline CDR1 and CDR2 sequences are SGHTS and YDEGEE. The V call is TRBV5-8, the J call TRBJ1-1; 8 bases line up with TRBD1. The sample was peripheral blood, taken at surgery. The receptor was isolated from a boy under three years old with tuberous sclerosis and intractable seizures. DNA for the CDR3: TGTGCCAGCACCCGGACAGGGGAAGCTTTCTTT. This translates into CASTRTGEAFF.